The text below deals with one T cell receptor (beta chain). The target antigen is unknown. Germline CDR1 is MRHNA and CDR2 is SNTAGT. V lost 5 bases and J lost 0, with 7 bases in between. The CDR3 extends over 13 amino acids. Next came a second PCR, run for about 6 to 12 cycles, which used a sample-barcoded 5' primer along with a J-beta primer mix. TCRdb used MiXCR to reprocess the 5' RACE reads, holding one entry per CDR3 protein. The table shows a few hundred thousand distinct CDR3 sequences, with 27% occurring only once. The data originate from a study of blood T cells in healthy people across ages. The study, taken as a whole, reports: With donor CMV status unknown, expanded clonotype changes were possibly confounded. PBMCs that were unsorted prevented a conclusive naive versus antigen-experienced comparison.

About 10 milliliters of peripheral blood were drawn from each donor into EDTA-treated tubes. The rearrangement uses TRBV6-4 and TRBJ1-1; no firm D call. The TCR originated in a woman aged 70-85 years in good health. Sequenced: blood. The CDR3 region has the DNA TGTGCCAGCAGTACAACTCTGAACACTGAAGCTTTCTTT. The encoded protein is CASSTTLNTEAFF.